This TCR beta chain stems from a study of cytomegalovirus exposure and HLA in healthy donors. The study ran its PCR with 60 Vbeta and 13 Jbeta primers. Sequencing was performed with immunoSEQ multiplex PCR; in TCRdb, only in-frame clones are kept and a portion is missing. In the table there are roughly 100,000 clones, around 79% of which are singletons. Trimming at V came to 6 bases and at J to 7 bases, leaving 4 bases not matched to a gene. The CDR3 is made up of 13 amino acids. Germline values: CDR1 SNHLY, CDR2 FYNNEI. The J gene is TRBJ2-1, the V gene TRBV2, with 9 bases lining up with TRBD2. The clonotype was recovered from a man aged 60-69 years in good health and CMV-seropositive. The sequencing sample was made of PBMCs. The CDR3 is CASSPGLANEQFF. The CDR3 coding sequence is TGTGCCAGCAGCCCGGGACTAGCTAATGAGCAGTTCTTC.